These 27 T cell receptor beta chains came from one sample sequenced in a study of blood T cell repertoires in COVID-19. The table came from immunoSEQ multiplex PCR; TCRdb's copy has only in-frame clones and leaves some out. The table records 300,000 to 350,000 clones, 88% of them present only once. The sample was PBMCs or T cells enriched from blood (not recorded which). The receptors were gathered from a woman aged 25-40 years who had been exposed to COVID-19.

This clone was recorded once. This chain uses TRBV9 with TRBJ2-1; 7 nucleotides line up with TRBD1. The V gene's germline CDR1 is SGDLS and CDR2 YYNGEE. The CDR3 contains 13 residues. With V trimmed by 3 bases and J by 5 bases, 2 bases remained unmatched. CDR3 loop: CASSGGTDNEQFF. The CDR3 DNA follows: TGTGCCAGCAGCGGAGGGACAGACAATGAGCAGTTCTTC.

This chain joins TRBV10-2 and TRBJ1-1; perhaps TRBD1 as D (6 bases). CDR1 is WSHSY and CDR2 is SAAADI in the germline V gene. The CDR3 consists of 13 residues. The V and J ends lost 0 bases and 11 bases respectively, with 13 bases between them. The CDR3 DNA reads as TGCGCCAGCAGTGAGTCGGAACAGGGCATCGCTTTCTTT. Amino acid sequence: CASSESEQGIAFF.

This rearrangement joins TRBV12-5 to TRBJ1-5; D remains ambiguous. This CDR3 spans 13 amino acids. CDR1 and CDR2 from the germline V gene are LGHNT and FRNRAP. Trimming took off 5 bases at V and 1 base at J, with 6 bases between the two ends. CDR3 amino acids: CASGVRSNQPQHF. The CDR3 DNA follows: TGTGCTAGTGGTGTCCGGAGCAATCAGCCCCAGCATTTT.

The count of this clone is one. The chain's CDR3 is CASSSSGSPNTDTQYF. CDR3 nucleotide sequence: TGCGCCAGCAGTTCGAGCGGGAGCCCCAACACAGATACGCAGTATTTT. The chain carries TRBV5-1 and TRBJ2-3, with 8 bases identical to TRBD2. Germline values: CDR1 SGHRS, CDR2 YFSETQ. J gave up 2 bases and V 5 bases, and 10 bases lay outside the gene matches. The CDR3 spans 16 residues. The full variable domain, rest sourced from reference TRBV5-1 and TRBJ2-3, is KAGVTQTPRYLIKTRGQQVTLSCSPISGHRSVSWYQQTPGQGLQFLFEYFSETQRNKGNFPGRFSGRQFSNSRSEMNVSTLELGDSALYLCASSSSGSPNTDTQYFGPGTRLTVL.

The CDR3 coding sequence is TGTGCTAGTGGCATAACAGGGGGCTCCTACAATGAGCAGTTCTTC. This sequence encodes CASGITGGSYNEQFF. The rearrangement uses TRBV12-5 and TRBJ2-1; 8 bases agree with TRBD1. The CDR3 covers 15 residues. CDR1 is LGHNT and CDR2 is FRNRAP in the germline V gene. The ends lost 6 bases at V and 0 bases at J; junction bases unmatched: 4.

The J gene is TRBJ2-1, the V gene TRBV5-1; tentative D call: TRBD2 (6 bases). Deletions cut 3 bases from V and 0 bases from J, with 16 bases between. Germline V CDR1 and CDR2: SGHRS, YFSETQ. The length of the CDR3 is 17 residues. The CDR3 loop is CASSSLLARHSYNEQFF. CDR3 in DNA: TGCGCCAGCAGCTCCCTACTAGCCAGACACTCCTACAATGAGCAGTTCTTC.

The CDR3 DNA reads TGCGCCAGCAGCTTCAACTCGGGGATGAACACTGAAGCTTTCTTT. This translates into CASSFNSGMNTEAFF. This chain joins TRBV5-1 and TRBJ1-1; D is unclear. Germline-derived CDR1 and CDR2 are SGHRS and YFSETQ. The CDR3 consists of 15 residues. Between the trimmed V and J ends, which lost 2 bases and 0 bases, there was a span of 11 bases.

This clone has only a few counts. V is TRBV7-6 and J is TRBJ2-2; weak D call: TRBD2 (6 bases). Between the trimmed V and J ends, which lost 3 bases and 4 bases, there was a span of 18 bases. The CDR3 is 17 residues long. Germline assignment: CDR1 SGHVS and CDR2 FNYEAQ. The CDR3 region has the DNA TGTGCCAGCAGCTTTGGAACAACGGGAGACGTCACCGGGGAGCTGTTTTTT. It codes for CASSFGTTGDVTGELFF.

The V and J genes are TRBV4-2 and TRBJ2-7; TRBD2 matches at 13 bases. V lost 3 bases to trimming and J lost 7 bases; unmatched junction nucleotides: 6. This CDR3 contains 15 residues. Germline-derived CDR1 and CDR2 are LGHNA and YNFKEQ. The chain's CDR3 is CASSQRGLAGWEQYF. The CDR3 DNA sequence: TGTGCCAGCAGCCAGAGGGGACTAGCGGGATGGGAGCAGTACTTC.

The rearrangement joins TRBV9 to TRBJ2-3; 8 positions match TRBD2. Per germline, CDR1 SGDLS and CDR2 YYNGEE. There are 17 residues in the CDR3. Losses at the gene ends were 0 bases for V and 1 base for J; bases not matched to a gene: 7. The CDR3 protein is CASSVVARAGGTDTQYF. The CDR3 bases are TGTGCCAGCAGCGTAGTGGCTCGAGCGGGAGGCACAGATACGCAGTATTTT.

The rearrangement uses TRBV5-6 and TRBJ1-2; no clear D gene. Trimming cost V 6 bases and J 8 bases, with 17 bases left between them. Germline V CDR1 and CDR2: SGHDT, YYEEEE. The CDR3 has 13 amino acids. In DNA, the CDR3 is TGTGCCAGCACCCAGGCGACGCCTTCGGGCTACACCTTC. Its protein is CASTQATPSGYTF.

The chain uses TRBV11-2 and TRBJ2-2, with a tentative D call TRBD2 (6 bases). The V end lost 2 bases, the J end lost 4 bases, and 17 bases lay between the germline ends. The germline V gene encodes CDR1 SGHAT and CDR2 FQNNGV. This CDR3 contains 17 residues. CDR3 DNA: TGTGCCAGCAGCTTACGATTGATGGGACTCGGCACCGGGGAGCTGTTTTTT. As protein: CASSLRLMGLGTGELFF. The full variable domain, rest sourced from reference TRBV11-2 and TRBJ2-2, is EAGVAQSPRYKIIEKRQSVAFWCNPISGHATLYWYQQILGQGPKLLIQFQNNGVVDDSQLPKDRFSAERLKGVDSTLKIQPAKLEDSAVYLCASSLRLMGLGTGELFFGEGSRLTVL.

The V gene is TRBV27, the J gene TRBJ2-7, with D possibly TRBD2 on 6 matching bases. Per germline, CDR1 MNHEY and CDR2 SMNVEV (reference sequence). CDR3 length: 15 amino acids. V gave up 2 bases and J gave up 2 bases, with 13 bases separating them. CDR3 amino acids: CASSLAGGDPYEQYF. DNA for the CDR3: TGTGCCAGCAGTTTAGCAGGCGGGGACCCCTACGAGCAGTACTTC.

The chain has TRBV19 and TRBJ2-4, with 8 bases fitting TRBD2. With V trimmed by 5 bases and J by 0 bases, 6 bases remained unmatched. This CDR3 comprises 16 residues. The germline CDR1 and CDR2 sequences are LNHDA and SQIVND (reference sequence). CDR3 sequence: CASSVAGTLAKNIQYF. The CDR3, as DNA: TGTGCCAGTAGTGTAGCGGGGACATTAGCCAAAAACATTCAGTACTTC.

In its sample, this clone was seen once. This chain connects TRBV18 to TRBJ1-2; 9 nucleotides match TRBD1. V lost 2 bases and J lost 7; bases outside the gene matches: 5. The CDR3 runs 14 residues. Germline assignment: CDR1 KGHSH and CDR2 LQKENI. The CDR3 loop reads CASSPGDRDSGYTF. The CDR3, as DNA: TGTGCCAGCTCACCAGGGGACAGGGATTCTGGCTACACCTTC.

CDR3 bases: TGTGCCAGCATTGGGCAGGGCACTAATGAAAAACTGTTTTTT. This codes for CASIGQGTNEKLFF. This rearrangement joins TRBV28 to TRBJ1-4, with D perhaps TRBD1 (5 bases). CDR1 MDHEN and CDR2 SYDVKM come from the germline V gene. With 7 bases removed from V and 2 bases from J, the gap between germline ends came to 11 bases. CDR3 length equals 14 residues.

V gene TRBV18 combines with J gene TRBJ2-3, with 7 nucleotides matching TRBD1. Germline lookup yields CDR1 KGHSH and CDR2 LQKENI. The CDR3 runs 13 residues. V dropped 2 bases and J dropped 8; count of bases not matched to a gene: 4. In nucleotides, the CDR3 is TGTGCCAGCTCACCAGACAGGGAAGTTACGCAGTATTTT. Protein sequence: CASSPDREVTQYF.

The rearrangement joins TRBV3-1 (or the pseudogene TRBV3-2) to TRBJ1-1; tentatively, D is TRBD1 (5 bases). Germline values: CDR1 LGHDT, CDR2 YNNKEL (reference sequence). V dropped 1 base and J dropped 6 bases, with 15 bases sitting between them. CDR3 length: 15 residues. The CDR3 sequence is CASSQVASRGSEAFF. The CDR3 region has the DNA TGTGCCAGCAGCCAAGTAGCATCAAGGGGATCTGAAGCTTTCTTT.

This chain joins TRBV19 and TRBJ1-1; D is unresolved. Germline CDR1 is LNHDA and CDR2 is SQIVND (reference sequence). V lost 3 bases and J lost 0, with 11 bases in between. The CDR3 covers 15 residues. The CDR3 nucleotides are TGTGCCAGTAGTATGGGCCGGGGTATGAACACTGAAGCTTTCTTT. The encoded protein is CASSMGRGMNTEAFF.

The chain joins TRBV5-1 to TRBJ2-5; tentative D call: TRBD2 (5 bases). CDR1 is SGHRS and CDR2 is YFSETQ in the germline V gene. The V gene lost 2 bases and the J gene lost 2 bases, with 13 bases spanning the gap. The CDR3 length is 15 residues. Written as DNA, the CDR3 is TGCGCCAGCAGCTTACCCGGGAAGCCACAAGAGACCCAGTACTTC. Amino acid sequence: CASSLPGKPQETQYF. The entire variable domain, with the rest obtained from reference TRBV5-1 and TRBJ2-5, is as follows: KAGVTQTPRYLIKTRGQQVTLSCSPISGHRSVSWYQQTPGQGLQFLFEYFSETQRNKGNFPGRFSGRQFSNSRSEMNVSTLELGDSALYLCASSLPGKPQETQYFGPGTRLLVL.

The rearrangement uses TRBV27 and TRBJ2-7; D is uncertain. This CDR3 contains 13 residues. Germline CDR1 is MNHEY and CDR2 is SMNVEV (reference sequence). Trimming pared 4 bases from V and 0 bases from J, leaving 7 bases between. The CDR3 sequence: CASSSPLSYEQYF. In DNA form, the CDR3 reads TGTGCCAGCAGTTCCCCCCTCTCCTACGAGCAGTACTTC.

This clone was recorded only once. The CDR3 loop is CASSLGQGLSYNEQFF. The CDR3, as DNA: TGTGCCAGCAGCCTCGGACAGGGGCTATCCTACAATGAGCAGTTCTTC. The V and J genes are TRBV7-9 and TRBJ2-1; 9 nucleotides line up with TRBD1. This CDR3 region has 16 residues. Trimming at V came to 5 bases and at J to 1 base, leaving 6 bases not matched to a gene. Germline-derived CDR1 and CDR2 are SEHNR and FQNEAQ (reference sequence).

The chain carries TRBV29-1 and TRBJ2-1, with D tentatively TRBD1 (7 bases). CDR3 length: 15 amino acids. The germline CDR1 and CDR2 sequences are SQVTM and ANQGSEA. With 4 bases removed from V and 7 bases from J, the gap between germline ends came to 20 bases. Here the CDR3 reads CSVVVVAGGKNEQFF. The CDR3 DNA is TGCAGCGTTGTGGTAGTGGCAGGGGGGAAAAATGAGCAGTTCTTC.

The chain carries TRBV29-1 and TRBJ2-7, with TRBD1 as a possible D gene (6 bases). V gave up 6 bases and J gave up 5 bases, with 11 bases separating them. The CDR3 extends over 11 amino acids. Germline-derived CDR1 and CDR2 are SQVTM and ANQGSEA. The DNA for the CDR3 is TGCAGCGTCAAACAGGGCCACGAGCAGTACTTC. Translation: CSVKQGHEQYF.

This chain connects TRBV7-9 to TRBJ2-1, with TRBD2 identical over 9 bases. The length of the CDR3 is 14 residues. Germline CDR1 SEHNR, CDR2 FQNEAQ (reference sequence). V shed 7 bases, J shed 6 bases, and the junction held 7 bases outside the gene matches. Here the CDR3 DNA reads TGTGCCAGCACGTTAGCGGGGGCGAGCAATGAGCAGTTCTTC. Its protein product is CASTLAGASNEQFF.

The chain recombines TRBV28 with TRBJ2-3; D is undetermined. V lost 10 bases and J lost 2, with 7 bases in between. The CDR3 sequence is 11 residues long. Germline CDR1 and CDR2: MDHEN and SYDVKM. This chain's CDR3 is CAIFNTDTQYF. The CDR3 DNA reads TGTGCCATCTTTAACACAGATACGCAGTATTTT.

The chain employs TRBV5-1 and TRBJ1-1, with no clear D. This CDR3 is 15 amino acids long. CDR1 SGHRS and CDR2 YFSETQ come from the germline V gene. V was cut by 0 bases and J by 6 bases, with 15 bases left in between. CDR3 in amino acids: CASSLVAGFVAEAFF. Here the CDR3 DNA reads TGCGCCAGCAGCTTGGTGGCGGGCTTCGTCGCTGAAGCTTTCTTT.